This T cell receptor (beta chain) is from a study of early T cells in non-severe SARS-CoV-2 infection. About the study: It was bulk RNA from unsorted whole blood that was sequenced, and the chains were unpaired. Study results and caveats: Clonotype matching in VDJdb favored anti-spike CD8 responses and did not capture private and CD4 specificities.

Researchers tagged individual cDNA molecules with unique molecular identifiers. TCRdb analysed the 5' RACE reads with MiXCR anew, one entry per CDR3 protein. The table lists tens of thousands of distinct CDR3 sequences, 16% of them singletons. With V trimmed by 7 bases and J by 6 bases, 9 bases remained unmatched. The CDR3 has 13 residues. The germline gives CDR1 SQVTM, CDR2 ANQGSEA. As regards this clonotype: Its antigen is still unknown.

This TCR derives from an adult who was a healthcare worker with PCR-confirmed SARS-CoV-2 infection or an uninfected control (not recorded which). V usage is TRBV29-1 and J usage is TRBJ1-1, with 9 bases that match TRBD1. The specimen comprised whole blood, sampled at baseline. CDR3 coding DNA: TGCAGCGCCACCCGGGACAGGGTGTCTGAAGCTTTCTTT. Its protein is CSATRDRVSEAFF.